This T cell receptor (beta chain) came from a study of blood T cell repertoires in COVID-19. Some clones are missing from TCRdb's copy, which holds only in-frame ones; the method was immunoSEQ multiplex PCR. The table lists under 250,000 clones, approximately 82% of them singletons, with 2% to 3% in the top ten. Unmatched junction bases numbered 3, after V lost 6 bases and J lost 3 bases. CDR3 length: 13 residues. Germline lookup yields CDR1 MRHNA and CDR2 SNTAGT. This clone was counted only a few times. The receptor was derived from a woman in her seventies with active or convalescent COVID-19. The V gene is TRBV6-4, the J gene TRBJ2-7, with 9 bases identical to TRBD2. What was sequenced was peripheral blood. Here the CDR3 DNA reads TGTGCCAGCAGCACACTAGCGGGCTACGAGCAGTACTTC. It yields the protein CASSTLAGYEQYF.